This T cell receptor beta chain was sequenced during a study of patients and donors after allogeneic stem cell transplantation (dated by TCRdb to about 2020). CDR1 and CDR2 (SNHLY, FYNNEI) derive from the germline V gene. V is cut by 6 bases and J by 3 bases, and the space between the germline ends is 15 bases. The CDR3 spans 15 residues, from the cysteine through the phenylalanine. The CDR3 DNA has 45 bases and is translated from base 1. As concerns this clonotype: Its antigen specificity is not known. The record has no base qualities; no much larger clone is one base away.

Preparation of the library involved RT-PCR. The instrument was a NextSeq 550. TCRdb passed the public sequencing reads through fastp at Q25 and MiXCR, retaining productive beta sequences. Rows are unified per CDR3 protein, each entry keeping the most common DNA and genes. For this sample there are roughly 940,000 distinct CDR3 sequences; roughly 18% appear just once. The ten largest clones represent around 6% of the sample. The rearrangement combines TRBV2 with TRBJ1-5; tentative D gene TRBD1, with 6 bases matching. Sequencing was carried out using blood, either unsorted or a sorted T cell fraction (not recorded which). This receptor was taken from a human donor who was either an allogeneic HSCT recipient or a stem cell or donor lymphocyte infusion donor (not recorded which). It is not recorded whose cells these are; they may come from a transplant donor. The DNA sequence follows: TGTGCCAGCAGGAACAAAGGGGGGATCAATCAGCCCCAGCATTTT. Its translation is CASRNKGGINQPQHF.